The T cell receptor beta chain under discussion was sequenced for a study of graft-versus-host responses after intestinal transplantation (dated by TCRdb to the early 2020s). Regarding the research as a whole: Recipients received multivisceral, liver-intestinal, or isolated intestinal transplants. Every recipient was given anti-thymocyte globulin induction, followed by approximately 3 years of maintenance tacrolimus and steroids. After intestinal transplantation, graft-versus-host and host-versus-graft alloreactive T cell clones in the graft, circulation and bone marrow were tracked using bulk TCR-beta CDR3 sequencing. Alloreactive clones were identified by sequencing pre-transplant mixed lymphocyte reaction products and comparing these products with unstimulated pre-transplant donor and recipient T cells. Of the roughly 23 intestinal transplant recipients enrolled in the cohort, one of whom was a retransplant, a few patients without pretransplant specimens were excluded. A peak of at least 4% donor T cells among recipient peripheral blood mononuclear cells was the definition used for donor T cell macrochimerism. Rather than being sequenced by the commercial service, samples from a few later patients were sequenced in-house on an Illumina MiSeq and processed with MiXCR.

What the study reported, not specific to this receptor: GvH clones were detected in recipient bone marrow, and some of these GvH clones were observed earlier in ileal mucosa or blood, consistent with an intestinal mucosal origin. In patients with donor T cell macrochimerism, the allografts had high GvH to HvG T cell clonal ratios. Conclusions were limited by the relatively low number and heterogeneity of intestinal transplant patients. Early after transplant, peak levels of circulating GvH clones were associated with declines in HvG clones.

The library was generated by the immunoSEQ multiplex PCR assay. High-throughput TCR-beta CDR3 sequencing of genomic DNA from most patients was performed by Adaptive Biotechnologies. As for how the authors treated the data: TCR sequencing data for roughly 17 patients were retrieved from Adaptive's ImmunoSEQ software; a few other patients were processed with MiXCR and VDJtools. CDR3 nucleotide sequences shared between donor and recipient were removed because the origin of such sequences could not be assigned. To be classed as alloreactive, a clone needed at least 2-fold expansion over unstimulated cells and a minimum CFSE-low frequency of 0.002% (template counts) or 0.001% (read counts). Mappable clones were those detected in sequenced pre-transplant spleen, lymph node, or MLR CFSE-low populations of the donor or recipient. The cumulative frequency of alloreactive clones was calculated as a percentage of all sequences, weighted by copy number. TCRdb retrieved this table from immuneACCESS and kept in-frame rearrangements only. Not all clones are present; in checked studies, unresolved V genes account for under half, and no reason is known for the remainder. The V and J calls and clone size were taken over from that table, and D and trimming were inferred from the DNA. Recorded for this sample are about 97,000 clones; around nine tenths of them occurred a single time. The top ten hold 15% to 20% of the sample.

In the first month after transplant, blood samples were collected up to 4 times, and after that at least monthly when available. With regard to this clone: This receptor's antigen is unknown. No base-level quality is on record; no much larger clone is a single base apart.

V loses 6 bases at its end and J loses 6 bases; junction bases beyond the gene matches: 10. From its cysteine to its phenylalanine, the CDR3 spans 15 amino acids. The entry retains the CDR3 DNA only, 45 bases that are in frame from base 1. Reading the germline V gene gives CDR1 SGHVS and CDR2 FQNEAQ. Sequences were derived from PBMCs, sampled approximately 470 days after intestinal transplant. The chain couples TRBV7-8 to TRBJ1-5, and TRBD1 aligns with 8 junction nucleotides. The receptor was isolated from a human patient who received an intestinal transplant, so some T cells may come from the graft donor. The nucleotides read TGTGCCAGCAGTTATAGGGGACAGGAGGGTCAGCCCCAGCATTTT. This encodes CASSYRGQEGQPQHF. The reference TRBV7-8 and TRBJ1-5 proteins fill in what lies around the CDR3, so the full variable domain reads GAGVSQSPRYKVAKRGQDVALRCDPISGHVSLFWYQQALGQGPEFLTYFQNEAQLDKSGLPSDRFFAERPEGSVSTLKIQRTQQEDSAVYLCASSYRGQEGQPQHFGDGTRLSIL.